This TCR beta chain is drawn from a study of control samples from healthy donors and cancer patients. Sequencing was performed with immunoSEQ multiplex PCR; in TCRdb, only in-frame clones are kept and a portion is missing. The table has about 120,000 clones, about 89% seen once; the top ten hold 40%. This CDR3 spans 16 amino acids. The V gene's germline CDR1 is LGHDT and CDR2 YNNKEL (reference sequence). The V gene lost 2 bases and the J gene lost 4 bases, with 17 bases spanning the gap. The receptor was derived from a man aged 45-65 years in good health. Sequencing was performed on blood. The chain carries TRBV3-1 (or the pseudogene TRBV3-2) and TRBJ1-1; D may be TRBD1 (5 bases). CDR3 amino acids: CASSQPGLRGVTEAFF. The DNA for the CDR3 is TGTGCCAGCAGCCAACCCGGTTTGCGGGGCGTCACTGAAGCTTTCTTT.